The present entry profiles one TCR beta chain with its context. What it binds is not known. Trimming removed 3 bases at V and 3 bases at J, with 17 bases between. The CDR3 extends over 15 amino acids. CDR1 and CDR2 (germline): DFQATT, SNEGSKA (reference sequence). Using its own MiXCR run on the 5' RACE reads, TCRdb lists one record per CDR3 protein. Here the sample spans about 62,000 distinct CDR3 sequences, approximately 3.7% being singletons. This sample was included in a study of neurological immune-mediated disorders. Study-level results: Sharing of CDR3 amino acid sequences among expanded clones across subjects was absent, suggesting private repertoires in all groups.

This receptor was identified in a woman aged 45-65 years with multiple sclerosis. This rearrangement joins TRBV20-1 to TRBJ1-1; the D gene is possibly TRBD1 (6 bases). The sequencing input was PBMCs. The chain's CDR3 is CSAREPRGEDTEAFF. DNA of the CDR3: TGCAGTGCTAGGGAACCCAGGGGAGAAGACACTGAAGCTTTCTTT.